This T cell receptor (beta chain) was retrieved from a study of T cells in Graves' hyperthyroidism and ophthalmopathy. RNA transcripts yielded amplified TCR beta CDR3 regions. HTBI primers were the set used in a first-round RT-PCR of the TCR CDR3. TCRdb processed the multiplex PCR reads anew with MiXCR; each CDR3 protein has one entry. This sample has around 800,000 distinct CDR3 sequences, with 35% to 45% found just once. Between the trimmed V and J ends, which lost 5 bases and 0 bases, there was a span of 8 bases. The germline V gene has CDR1 ENHRY and CDR2 SYGVKD. The length of the CDR3 is 15 residues.

Input material: blood. The chain uses TRBV10-3 and TRBJ1-6; D possibly corresponds to TRBD1 (5 bases). The sequence came from a man younger than 35 with Graves' hyperthyroidism. Written as DNA, the CDR3 is TGTGCCATCAGTAGCCAGGGCTCCTATAATTCACCCCTCCACTTT. Translating gives CAISSQGSYNSPLHF.